The 2 T cell receptor beta chains reported below all come from one sample, sequenced in a study of blood T cell repertoires in COVID-19. Libraries were prepared by immunoSEQ multiplex PCR; TCRdb keeps only in-frame clonotypes and omits some of them. This sample yields some 320,000 clones, of which roughly 91% are seen a single time; 2.5% to 3.5% belongs to the top ten. Sequencing was carried out using PBMCs or T cells enriched from blood (not recorded which). The receptors stem from a woman in her forties or fifties who had been exposed to COVID-19.

This chain connects TRBV9 to TRBJ2-2, with D possibly TRBD2 on 5 matching bases. Germline-derived CDR1 and CDR2 are SGDLS and YYNGEE. Trimming took 0 bases from V and 6 from J, leaving 12 bases between them. This CDR3 comprises 15 residues. CDR3: CASSVATGFPGELFF. CDR3 DNA sequence: TGTGCCAGCAGCGTAGCTACGGGGTTTCCCGGGGAGCTGTTTTTT.

The V gene is TRBV2, the J gene TRBJ2-7; D not certain. CDR3 size: 12 residues. Trimming stripped 8 bases from V and 2 bases from J, with 10 bases between. CDR1 and CDR2 (germline): SNHLY, FYNNEI. CDR3 sequence (DNA): TGTGCCAGCTCAAGATCGGCCTACGAGCAGTACTTC. This translates into CASSRSAYEQYF.